The 5 T cell receptor beta chains below were found in one sample sequenced in a study of circulating CD8 cells and anti-PD-1 response in melanoma. Each library started from around 14 ng of total RNA using the QIAseq Immune Repertoire TCR panel. TCRdb independently ran MiXCR on the reads; one entry per CDR3 protein. The sample lists 950 to 1,100 distinct CDR3 sequences, just under 9% occurring once. From live CD3+CD8+TCRalphabeta+ cells, four PD-1 and/or TIGIT subsets were sorted. Specimen: CD8+ T cells from PBMCs, collected at baseline or after one month of anti-PD-1 therapy (not recorded which). These receptors came from a human donor with melanoma.

Sample share makes this clonotype medium-sized. The chain combines TRBV12-5 with TRBJ2-7; 10 bases agree with TRBD2. This CDR3 has 15 residues. The germline CDR1 and CDR2 sequences are LGHNT and FRNRAP. V was clipped by 5 bases and J by 3 bases; unmatched bases: 7. The CDR3 protein is CASGNSGGLFYEQYF. The CDR3 nucleotides are TGTGCTAGTGGTAATAGCGGGGGGTTGTTCTACGAGCAGTACTTC.

This clonotype was found a few times. V is TRBV19 and J is TRBJ2-3; 11 bases line up with TRBD2. Trimming at V came to 1 base and at J to 2 bases, leaving 5 bases not matched to a gene. Germline CDR1 reads LNHDA; CDR2 reads SQIVND (reference sequence). The CDR3 spans 17 residues. For the CDR3, the DNA is TGTGCCAGTAGTATAGTGCTAGCGGGGGGATACACAGATACGCAGTATTTT. As protein: CASSIVLAGGYTDTQYF.

Comment on this clonotype: This sequence may be a read error, since a much larger clone differs from it by one base. This CDR3 reads CACSSESYNEQFF. In DNA form, the CDR3 reads TGTGCCTGCAGTTCTGAGTCCTACAATGAGCAGTTCTTC. The chain combines TRBV12-3 or TRBV12-4 with TRBJ2-1, with D unclear. This CDR3 has 13 amino acids.

This clonotype is deemed medium-sized (0.01 to 0.1%). The rearrangement uses TRBV6-5 and TRBJ1-5, with unresolved D. Germline CDR1 is MNHEY and CDR2 is SVGAGI. The CDR3 runs 13 residues. V gave up 2 bases and J gave up 5 bases, with 7 bases separating them. CDR3 sequence (DNA): TGTGCCAGCAGTTACGAGGTTCATCAGCCCCAGCATTTT. It is translated as CASSYEVHQPQHF.

This clonotype is medium-sized within its sample. The genes are TRBV11-1 and TRBJ2-1, with 7 bases fitting TRBD2. V lost 3 bases and J lost 2; bases outside the gene matches: 4. Germline CDR1 reads SGHAT; CDR2 reads FQDESV (reference sequence). This CDR3 is 15 amino acids long. CDR3 in DNA: TGTGCCAGCAGCTTCCATGCGGGAGCCTACAATGAGCAGTTCTTC. Amino acid sequence: CASSFHAGAYNEQFF.